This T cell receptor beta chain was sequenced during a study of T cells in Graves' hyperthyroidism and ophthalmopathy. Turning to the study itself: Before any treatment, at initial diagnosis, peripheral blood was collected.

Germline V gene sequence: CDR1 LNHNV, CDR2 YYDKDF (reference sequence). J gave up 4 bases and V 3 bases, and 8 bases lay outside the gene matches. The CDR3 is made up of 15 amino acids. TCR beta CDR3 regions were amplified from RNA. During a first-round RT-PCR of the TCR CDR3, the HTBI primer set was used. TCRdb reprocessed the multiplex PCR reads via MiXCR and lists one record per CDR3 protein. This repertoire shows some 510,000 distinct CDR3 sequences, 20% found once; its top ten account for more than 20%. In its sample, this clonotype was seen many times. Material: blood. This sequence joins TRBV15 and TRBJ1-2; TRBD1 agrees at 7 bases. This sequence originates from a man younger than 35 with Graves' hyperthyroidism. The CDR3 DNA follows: TGTGCCACCAGCAGTGCTCCGGGACAGCGCTATGGCTACACCTTC. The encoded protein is CATSSAPGQRYGYTF.